This T cell receptor (beta chain) comes out of a study of cytomegalovirus exposure and HLA in healthy donors. Study-level results: The study designated some 180 TCR beta chains cytomegalovirus-associated. TCR sequences were mostly rare, though some public TCRs occurred in many donors.

With respect to this clone: The target antigen is unknown.

The CDR3 has 15 amino acids. CDR1 and CDR2 (germline): SGHAT, FQNNGV. Trimming shortened V by 1 base and J by 10 bases, and 14 bases separated the two germline ends. These donors counted as nominally healthy when sampled, but unrecorded immune exposures were likely. The PCR contained 60 Vbeta and 13 Jbeta primers. Sequencing used immunoSEQ multiplex PCR; TCRdb keeps in-frame clones, though not all of them. This sample's clone table lists tens of thousands of clones. Specimen: PBMCs. The clonotype was recovered from a woman aged 40 to 50 in good health and CMV-seropositive. The V gene is TRBV11-2, the J gene TRBJ1-6, with a tentative D call TRBD1 (5 bases). DNA of the CDR3: TGTGCCAGCAGCTTAGGGCGGGGACTGGGATCACCCCTCCACTTT. This encodes CASSLGRGLGSPLHF.